This is a list of T cell receptor beta chains from one sample in a study of graft-versus-host responses after intestinal transplantation. The method was immunoSEQ multiplex PCR; TCRdb's version includes in-frame clones alone and lacks a portion of them. The sample shows more than 95,000 clones, roughly 84% of them seen only once. These receptors' targets are unknown. Sequenced material: unstimulated CD4+ T cells sorted from spleen or lymph node cells, taken before intestinal transplant. These receptors were obtained from a human donor who received an intestinal transplant. Each CDR3 is given with its conserved first and last residue. The D gene is left open where the match is weak. Expanded clones get a size class; other rows say once, few or many, or leave the size out.

CDR3nt | CDR3aa | abundance | len | j_gene | d_gene | v_gene
TGTGCCAGCAGTTTTGGATATGGCTACACCTTC | CASSFGYGYTF | . | 11 | TRBJ1-2 | . | TRBV28
TGTGCCAGCGGCAGGAACTATGGCTACACCTTC | CASGRNYGYTF | . | 11 | TRBJ1-2 | . | TRBV6-5
TGTGCCATCAGAGACCGGGACAGTAACTATGGCTACACCTTC | CAIRDRDSNYGYTF | . | 14 | TRBJ1-2 | TRBD1 | TRBV10-3
TGTGCCAGCAGCTTGGCAGGGGGGTGCGAGCAGTACTTC | CASSLAGGCEQYF | . | 13 | TRBJ2-7 | . | TRBV5-4
TGTGCCATCCAAGGACTAGCGGTTAACTACGAGCAGTACTTC | CAIQGLAVNYEQYF | once | 14 | TRBJ2-7 | TRBD2 | TRBV6-5
TGCGCCAGCAGTCCTACAGGGTTCCAAGAGACCCAGTACTTC | CASSPTGFQETQYF | . | 14 | TRBJ2-5 | . | TRBV5-1
TGTGCTAGTGGTTTGGGGCTAGCGGGAGCGGGTGATACGCAGTATTTT | CASGLGLAGAGDTQYF | few | 16 | TRBJ2-3 | TRBD2 | TRBV12-5
TGTGCCAGCAGACCCGGGACAGGGGTCTCGCAGAACACTGAAGCTTTCTTT | CASRPGTGVSQNTEAFF | . | 17 | TRBJ1-1 | TRBD1 | TRBV6-4
TGTGCCAGCAGCCAATCCCCACAAGAGACCCAGTACTTC | CASSQSPQETQYF | . | 13 | TRBJ2-5 | . | TRBV9
TGTGCCAGCAGTCCCGGACTAGCGGGGGCTCGGCAGTACTTC | CASSPGLAGARQYF | . | 14 | TRBJ2-5 | TRBD2 | TRBV6-6
TGCGCCAGCAGCTTAAAGCGGACAGATACGCAGTATTTT | CASSLKRTDTQYF | . | 13 | TRBJ2-3 | . | TRBV5-1
TGTGCCAGCAGCTTAGTTATATGGGGCGCGGTATTAGGAGATACGCAGTATTTT | CASSLVIWGAVLGDTQYF | once | 18 | TRBJ2-3 | . | TRBV7-2
TGTGCCAGCAGTTTACGGCAGGGTCTTTTTGAGCAGTTCTTC | CASSLRQGLFEQFF | . | 14 | TRBJ2-1 | . | TRBV27
TGTGCCAGCAGCTTTAGAGGGGGACAAGAGGCCCAGTACTTC | CASSFRGGQEAQYF | . | 14 | TRBJ2-5 | . | TRBV5-5
TGCGCCAGCAGTGAACGGACCGAGAATGAAGCTTTCTTT | CASSERTENEAFF | . | 13 | TRBJ1-1 | . | TRBV10-2
TGTGCCACCACAGCCGTCTATGGCTACACCTTC | CATTAVYGYTF | . | 11 | TRBJ1-2 | . | TRBV7-9
TGTGCCAGCAGCTTAGGGGGTAGCCTGAACACCGGGGAGCTGTTTTTT | CASSLGGSLNTGELFF | . | 16 | TRBJ2-2 | . | TRBV7-2
TGTGCCAGCAGTTGGGACGGGGACAGATATTCACCCCTCCACTTT | CASSWDGDRYSPLHF | . | 15 | TRBJ1-6 | TRBD1 | TRBV27
TGTGCCAGCAGCTTGGACAGGTCGCGGACCGGGGAGCTGTTTTTT | CASSLDRSRTGELFF | . | 15 | TRBJ2-2 | TRBD1 | TRBV11-2
TGTGCCAGCGGACCGGGACCCCAGGGCTATGGCTACACCTTC | CASGPGPQGYGYTF | . | 14 | TRBJ1-2 | . | TRBV6-4
TGTGCCAGCAGTTTTCTGGGGCTCGACACCGGGGAGCTGTTTTTT | CASSFLGLDTGELFF | . | 15 | TRBJ2-2 | . | TRBV27
TGTGCCAGCAGCAAAGGGTTGGGGAACACTGAAGCTTTCTTT | CASSKGLGNTEAFF | . | 14 | TRBJ1-1 | . | TRBV7-9
TGCGCCAGCAGCTTGGGAACAGGCGGTGGGGATCAGCCCCAGCATTTT | CASSLGTGGGDQPQHF | . | 16 | TRBJ1-5 | . | TRBV5-1
TGTGCCAGTAGTACCGGGGACGAGCGTGGCTACACCTTC | CASSTGDERGYTF | . | 13 | TRBJ1-2 | . | TRBV19
TGTGCCAGCAGCTGGGTATTAGCGGGAGGGAACACCGGGGAGCTGTTTTTT | CASSWVLAGGNTGELFF | . | 17 | TRBJ2-2 | TRBD2 | TRBV5-4
TGTGCCAGCAGTCTTAGCGGGAACTCCTACGAGCAGTACTTC | CASSLSGNSYEQYF | . | 14 | TRBJ2-7 | TRBD2 | TRBV6-6
TGCGCCAGCAGCTTGGGATACCTAGGGGAGACCCAGTACTTC | CASSLGYLGETQYF | . | 14 | TRBJ2-5 | . | TRBV5-1
TGCGCCAGCAGCTCTACTAGCGGGAGCTCGACCTACGAGCAGTACTTC | CASSSTSGSSTYEQYF | . | 16 | TRBJ2-7 | TRBD2 | TRBV5-1
TGTGCCAGCAGCTTGTCCATAGGGGATACGCAGTATTTT | CASSLSIGDTQYF | . | 13 | TRBJ2-3 | . | TRBV5-5
TGTGCCAGCAGCGAGACCTGGACTAGCGGGGCGTGGAATGAGCAGTTCTTC | CASSETWTSGAWNEQFF | . | 17 | TRBJ2-1 | TRBD2 | TRBV9
TGTGCCAGCCGACGACAGGGAACGAATCAGCCCCAGCATTTT | CASRRQGTNQPQHF | . | 14 | TRBJ1-5 | TRBD1 | TRBV18
TGTGCCAGCAGCTTGAGGTCCATTTATGGCTACACCTTC | CASSLRSIYGYTF | . | 13 | TRBJ1-2 | . | TRBV5-5
TGTGCCAGCAGCCTTAAGCGGGGGGGCCGCTACGAGCAGTACTTC | CASSLKRGGRYEQYF | . | 15 | TRBJ2-7 | TRBD2 | TRBV5-4
TGTGCCAGCAGTGAGACAGCCGCTGGAAACACCATATATTTT | CASSETAAGNTIYF | few | 14 | TRBJ1-3 | . | TRBV2
TGTGCCAGCAGTTCGGTAGGGGATAGCAATCAGCCCCAGCATTTT | CASSSVGDSNQPQHF | . | 15 | TRBJ1-5 | . | TRBV6-5
TGTGCCAGCAGCTTGGTGCGAAGACAGAAGTCGAACACCGGGGAGCTGTTTTTT | CASSLVRRQKSNTGELFF | once | 18 | TRBJ2-2 | . | TRBV5-6
TGTGCCAGCAGTAAAAGCCTAGATACGCAGTATTTT | CASSKSLDTQYF | . | 12 | TRBJ2-3 | . | TRBV6-1
TGTGCCAGCAGTACGGCCTTTGGGATCCATGGCTACACCTTC | CASSTAFGIHGYTF | . | 14 | TRBJ1-2 | . | TRBV6-1
TGTGCCAGCAGCCCCAGATTCTACGAGCAGTACTTC | CASSPRFYEQYF | . | 12 | TRBJ2-7 | . | TRBV11-2
TGCGCCAGCAGTGAGTCTCAAGGCGATCAGCCCCAGCATTTT | CASSESQGDQPQHF | . | 14 | TRBJ1-5 | . | TRBV10-2
TGTGCCAGCAGTACGGGACCCAGTATAATAGGGAAACTGTTTTTT | CASSTGPSIIGKLFF | . | 15 | TRBJ1-4 | . | TRBV28
TGTGCCAGCAGTGAAGTGGGCGGGACTAGTAAGTTCTTC | CASSEVGGTSKFF | few | 13 | TRBJ2-1 | TRBD2 | TRBV6-1
TGTGCCAGCAGCTTCGGACAGCCAAGGAGCTCCTATAATTCACCCCTCCACTTT | CASSFGQPRSSYNSPLHF | . | 18 | TRBJ1-6 | . | TRBV5-5
TGTGCCAGCAGCTTAGACAGGGGGCCCTACGAGCAGTACTTC | CASSLDRGPYEQYF | . | 14 | TRBJ2-7 | TRBD1 | TRBV7-6
TGTGCCAGCAGCGTAGCCCCCGAGGCCACCTATAATTCACCCCTCCACTTT | CASSVAPEATYNSPLHF | . | 17 | TRBJ1-6 | . | TRBV9
TGTGCCATCACACCAGGGAGCAATCAGCCCCAGCATTTT | CAITPGSNQPQHF | . | 13 | TRBJ1-5 | . | TRBV10-3
TGTGCCAGCAGTGATGGAACGGCCAGGAATCAGCCTCAGCATTTT | CASSDGTARNQPQHF | once | 15 | TRBJ1-5 | . | TRBV2
TGTGCCAGCAGCTTGGCCCCAATTGACAGGGGCCAAGAGACCCAGTACTTC | CASSLAPIDRGQETQYF | . | 17 | TRBJ2-5 | TRBD1 | TRBV5-4
TGTGCCAGCAGTTACCGCGGGGGGCTGTACAATGAGCAGTTCTTC | CASSYRGGLYNEQFF | . | 15 | TRBJ2-1 | TRBD2 | TRBV6-5
TGTGCCAGCAGACCAACTAGCTCCCCCGGGGAGCTGTTTTTT | CASRPTSSPGELFF | . | 14 | TRBJ2-2 | . | TRBV9
TGCGCCAGCAGCTTGGCCCCGCTCTCTGGGAATGAGCAGTTCTTC | CASSLAPLSGNEQFF | . | 15 | TRBJ2-1 | . | TRBV5-1
TGTGCCAGCTCACCACCCAATCTAATCACAGATACGCAGTATTTT | CASSPPNLITDTQYF | . | 15 | TRBJ2-3 | . | TRBV18
TGCGCCAGCAGCCAATTCCCCTCGAGACAGAGTGTTTTAATTTCCGGGCAGTACTTC | CASSQFPSRQSVLISGQYF | . | 19 | TRBJ2-7 | . | TRBV4-1
TGTGCCAGCACGGAGGACAGGGGTACCGCAAAACTGTTTTTT | CASTEDRGTAKLFF | . | 14 | TRBJ1-4 | TRBD1 | TRBV6-1
TGTGCCAGCATCGACAGGGGTCATCAGCCCCAGCATTTT | CASIDRGHQPQHF | . | 13 | TRBJ1-5 | TRBD1 | TRBV6-1
TGTGCCAGCACCACAGGGACTGGAGGGTACCAAGAGACCCAGTACTTC | CASTTGTGGYQETQYF | . | 16 | TRBJ2-5 | . | TRBV6-6
TGTGCCAGCAGCTTGTTCACCGGAGCAACTAATGAAAAACTGTTTTTT | CASSLFTGATNEKLFF | . | 16 | TRBJ1-4 | . | TRBV7-9